The 2 T cell receptor beta chains below all came from one sample that was sequenced in a study of blood T cell repertoires in COVID-19. The method was immunoSEQ multiplex PCR; TCRdb's version includes in-frame clones alone and lacks a portion of them. The table has 60,000 to 75,000 clones, over 70% seen once. Sample: peripheral blood. These receptors were taken from a human donor in a cohort sampled during active COVID-19.

The chain is built from TRBV29-1 and TRBJ2-3, with TRBD1 identical over 8 bases. The CDR3 is 16 residues long. J gave up 6 bases and V 4 bases, and 15 bases lay outside the gene matches. Looked up from germline, CDR1 is SQVTM and CDR2 is ANQGSEA. The CDR3 loop is CSVGSTAGGRLDTQYF. In nucleotides, the CDR3 is TGCAGCGTTGGGTCTACGGCAGGGGGCCGGTTGGATACGCAGTATTTT.

This chain links TRBV6-2 or TRBV6-3 with TRBJ1-6; D not resolved. Germline loops: CDR1 MNHEY, CDR2 SVGEGT. Trimming removed 4 bases at V and 7 bases at J, with 8 bases between. This CDR3 contains 13 residues. The CDR3 nucleotides are TGTGCCAGCAGTTGGGCGACCAATTCACCCCTCCACTTT. Encoded protein: CASSWATNSPLHF.